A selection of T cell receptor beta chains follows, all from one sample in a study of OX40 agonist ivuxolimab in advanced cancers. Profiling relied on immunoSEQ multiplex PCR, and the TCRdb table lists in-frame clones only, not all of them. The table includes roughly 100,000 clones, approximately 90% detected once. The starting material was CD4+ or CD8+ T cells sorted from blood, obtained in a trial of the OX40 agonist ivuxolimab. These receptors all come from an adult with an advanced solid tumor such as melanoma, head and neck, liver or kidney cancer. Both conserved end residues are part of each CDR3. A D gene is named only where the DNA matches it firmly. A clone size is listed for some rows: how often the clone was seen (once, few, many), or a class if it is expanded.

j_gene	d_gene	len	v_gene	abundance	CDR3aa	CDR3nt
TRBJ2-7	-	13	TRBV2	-	CASTGQSSYEQYF	TGTGCCAGCACCGGACAGTCCTCCTACGAGCAGTACTTC
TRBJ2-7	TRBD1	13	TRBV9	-	CASSVATGREQYF	TGTGCCAGCAGCGTAGCGACAGGGCGCGAGCAGTACTTC
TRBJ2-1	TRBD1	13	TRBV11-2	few	CASSLYNRGSPFF	TGTGCCAGCAGCTTATACAACAGGGGTTCACCGTTCTTC
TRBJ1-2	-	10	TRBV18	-	CASSESGYTF	TGTGCCAGCTCAGAAAGTGGCTACACCTTC
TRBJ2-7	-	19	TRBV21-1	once	CASSGRDRVTTNRVYEQYF	TGTGCCAGCAGCGGCCGGGACAGGGTAACCACCAACAGAGTCTACGAGCAGTACTTC
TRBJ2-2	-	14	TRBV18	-	CASSPPSNTGELFF	TGTGCCAGCTCACCACCATCCAACACCGGGGAGCTGTTTTTT
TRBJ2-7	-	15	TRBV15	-	CATSRDYTYHGEQYF	TGTGCCACCAGCAGAGATTATACCTACCACGGTGAGCAGTACTTC
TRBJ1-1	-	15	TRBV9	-	CASSVYEGTGTEAFF	TGTGCCAGCAGCGTATATGAGGGTACAGGAACTGAAGCTTTCTTT
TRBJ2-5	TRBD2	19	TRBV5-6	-	CASSLIPRTSGRGQETQYF	TGTGCCAGCAGCTTAATTCCTAGGACTAGCGGGAGGGGGCAAGAGACCCAGTACTTC
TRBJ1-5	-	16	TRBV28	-	CASSFLRDYSNQPQHF	TGTGCCAGCAGTTTCCTCCGAGATTATAGCAATCAGCCCCAGCATTTT
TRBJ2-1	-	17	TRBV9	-	CASSVDSTGVSYNEQFF	TGTGCCAGCAGCGTAGACTCGACGGGAGTATCATACAATGAGCAGTTCTTC
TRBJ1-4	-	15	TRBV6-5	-	CASSYDRGADEKLFF	TGTGCCAGCAGTTACGATCGGGGGGCGGACGAAAAACTGTTTTTT
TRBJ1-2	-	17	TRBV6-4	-	CASNRQQLYRGDYGYTF	TGTGCCAGCAACCGACAACAGCTTTACCGTGGAGACTATGGCTACACCTTC
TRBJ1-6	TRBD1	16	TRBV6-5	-	CASSYLLGQPNSPLHF	TGTGCCAGCAGTTACCTACTGGGACAGCCAAATTCACCCCTCCACTTT
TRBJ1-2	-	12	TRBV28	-	CASSLSDYGYTF	TGTGCCAGCAGTTTATCAGACTATGGCTACACCTTC
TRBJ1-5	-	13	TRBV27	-	CASRDSGNQPQHF	TGTGCCAGCAGGGACAGCGGAAATCAGCCCCAGCATTTT
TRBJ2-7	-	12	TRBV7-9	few	CASSSQAYEQYF	TGTGCCAGCAGCTCGCAGGCCTACGAGCAGTACTTC
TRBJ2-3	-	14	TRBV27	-	CASAVVQDTDTQYF	TGTGCCAGCGCCGTTGTACAGGATACAGATACGCAGTATTTT
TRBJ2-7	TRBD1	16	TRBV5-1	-	CASSLAGTGVTYEQYF	TGCGCCAGCAGCTTGGCCGGGACAGGGGTTACCTACGAGCAGTACTTC
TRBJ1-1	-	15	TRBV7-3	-	CASSLMSGGNTEAFF	TGTGCCAGCAGCTTAATGTCAGGTGGAAACACTGAAGCTTTCTTT
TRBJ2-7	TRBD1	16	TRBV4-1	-	CASSQDFPGGSYEQYF	TGCGCCAGCAGCCAAGATTTCCCAGGGGGCTCCTACGAGCAGTACTTC
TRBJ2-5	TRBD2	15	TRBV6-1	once	CASGGTSGDKETQYF	TGTGCCAGCGGGGGGACTAGCGGAGACAAAGAGACCCAGTACTTC
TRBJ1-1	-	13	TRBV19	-	CASSISEGAEAFF	TGTGCCAGTAGTATATCGGAGGGTGCTGAAGCTTTCTTT
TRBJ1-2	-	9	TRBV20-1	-	CSASNGYTF	TGCAGTGCTAGCAACGGCTACACCTTC
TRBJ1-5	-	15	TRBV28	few	CASRWGRGGDQPQHF	TGTGCCAGCCGATGGGGCAGGGGTGGAGATCAGCCCCAGCATTTT
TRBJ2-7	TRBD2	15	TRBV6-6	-	CASSPPGLAGGEQYF	TGTGCCAGCAGTCCTCCGGGACTAGCGGGAGGGGAGCAGTACTTC
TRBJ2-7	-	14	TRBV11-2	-	CASSFSNPGYEQYF	TGTGCCAGCAGCTTTAGTAATCCCGGCTACGAGCAGTACTTC
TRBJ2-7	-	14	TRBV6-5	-	CASSYGGSIDEQYF	TGTGCCAGCAGTTACGGGGGGTCGATCGACGAGCAGTACTTC
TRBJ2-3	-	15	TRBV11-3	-	CASSVAPVGTDTQYF	TGTGCCAGCAGCGTGGCGCCCGTGGGAACAGATACGCAGTATTTT
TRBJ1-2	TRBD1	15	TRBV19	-	CASSPPRQGDYGYTF	TGTGCCAGTAGTCCCCCCCGACAGGGGGACTATGGCTACACCTTC
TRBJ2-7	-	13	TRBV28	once	CASSLPSRTEQYF	TGTGCCAGCAGTCTCCCCTCCCGTACCGAGCAGTACTTC
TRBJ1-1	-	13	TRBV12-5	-	CASGLSSRSEAFF	TGTGCTAGTGGACTGTCGTCGCGGTCTGAAGCTTTCTTT
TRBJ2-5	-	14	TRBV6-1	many	CASSEGPAEETQYF	TGTGCCAGCAGTGAAGGACCAGCAGAAGAGACCCAGTACTTC
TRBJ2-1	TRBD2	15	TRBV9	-	CASSAMGGRGYEQFF	TGTGCCAGCAGCGCCATGGGCGGGAGAGGGTATGAGCAGTTCTTC
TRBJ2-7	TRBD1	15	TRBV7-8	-	CASSSRTGDSYEQYF	TGTGCCAGCAGCTCTCGGACAGGGGACTCCTACGAGCAGTACTTC
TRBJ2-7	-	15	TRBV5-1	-	CASSWQRHPPDEQYF	TGCGCCAGCAGCTGGCAAAGACATCCCCCCGACGAGCAGTACTTC
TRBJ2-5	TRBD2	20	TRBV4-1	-	CASSQGGFASGPMYQETQYF	TGCGCCAGCAGCCAAGGAGGTTTTGCTAGCGGACCTATGTACCAAGAGACCCAGTACTTC
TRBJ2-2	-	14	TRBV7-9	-	CASRVIGSTGELFF	TGTGCCAGCAGGGTTATCGGCTCCACCGGGGAGCTGTTTTTT
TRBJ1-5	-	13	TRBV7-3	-	CASSLTGDSPQHF	TGTGCCAGCAGCTTAACGGGAGACTCGCCCCAGCATTTT
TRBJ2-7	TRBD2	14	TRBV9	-	CASSVLAGGYEQYF	TGTGCCAGCAGCGTTCTAGCGGGAGGGTACGAGCAGTACTTC
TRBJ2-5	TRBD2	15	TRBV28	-	CASSRTSGRAETQYF	TGTGCCAGCAGCCGGACTAGCGGGAGAGCAGAGACCCAGTACTTC